This is a list of T cell receptor beta chains from one sample in a study of radiotherapy plus CTLA-4 blockade in lung cancer. The assay was immunoSEQ multiplex PCR, and TCRdb's table has in-frame clones only and misses some. The sample has about 62,000 clones, roughly 77% seen once; the top ten hold approximately 4%. The sample here was peripheral blood, taken from a patient treated with radiotherapy plus ipilimumab. These receptors were collected from a human donor with non-small cell lung cancer who had a complete response to radiotherapy plus ipilimumab. Each CDR3 is given with its conserved first and last residue. D genes are given only for firm matches. Rows may omit the clone size; those that give it use once, few, many or a size class.

>TRBV5-4|-|TRBD2|TRBJ2-1
CASSGRLAGDNEQFF
TGTGCCAGCAGCGGGAGGCTAGCGGGGGACAATGAGCAGTTCTTC
>TRBV18|-|-|TRBJ1-3
CASSRSRNGNTIYF
TGTGCCAGCTCCCGCTCCAGGAATGGAAACACCATATATTTT
>TRBV19|-|-|TRBJ2-5
CASGSETQYF
TGTGCCAGCGGATCAGAGACCCAGTACTTC
>TRBV6-5|-|TRBD2|TRBJ2-1
CASSYSAGGQDEQFF
TGTGCCAGCAGTTACTCTGCGGGGGGGCAGGATGAGCAGTTCTTC
>TRBV7-9|-|TRBD1|TRBJ1-1
CASSIQGAHPTEAFF
TGTGCCAGCAGCATACAGGGGGCGCATCCCACTGAAGCTTTCTTT
>TRBV5-1|-|-|TRBJ2-7
CATSVLGRTYEQYF
TGCGCCACCTCCGTATTGGGAAGGACCTACGAGCAGTACTTC
>TRBV19|-|-|TRBJ1-5
CASSIETGGYQPQHF
TGTGCCAGTAGTATCGAGACAGGTGGTTATCAGCCCCAGCATTTT
>TRBV27|-|-|TRBJ1-1
CASSLSRQGNTEAFF
TGTGCCAGCAGTTTATCGCGTCAAGGGAACACTGAAGCTTTCTTT
>TRBV30|-|-|TRBJ1-3
CAWSLRAGAGNTIYF
TGTGCCTGGAGTCTCAGGGCAGGGGCTGGAAACACCATATATTTT
>TRBV9|-|TRBD1|TRBJ2-2
CASSPRGLGGELFF
TGTGCCAGCAGCCCCAGGGGGCTCGGCGGGGAGCTGTTTTTT
>TRBV25-1|-|-|TRBJ1-1
CASRATGFLTEAFF
TGTGCCAGCAGGGCAACAGGGTTTTTAACTGAAGCTTTCTTT
>TRBV11-2|once|-|TRBJ2-6
CASSSVGAGANVLTF
TGTGCCAGCAGCTCTGTTGGCGCTGGGGCCAACGTCCTGACTTTC
>TRBV9|-|-|TRBJ2-2
CASSDQALGFLTGELFF
TGTGCCAGCAGCGATCAGGCCTTGGGGTTCTTGACCGGGGAGCTGTTTTTT
>TRBV6-1|few|TRBD2|TRBJ2-1
CASESGGSSNEQFF
TGTGCCAGCGAAAGTGGCGGGAGTAGCAATGAGCAGTTCTTC
>TRBV20-1|-|-|TRBJ2-7
CSARTDDEQYF
TGCAGTGCTAGGACCGACGACGAGCAGTACTTC
>TRBV15|-|-|TRBJ2-2
CATSRAGTGELFF
TGTGCCACCAGCAGAGCCGGCACCGGGGAGCTGTTTTTT